The T cell receptor (beta chain) under discussion was sequenced for a study of T cells in Graves' hyperthyroidism and ophthalmopathy. In its sample, this clonotype was seen many times. Template material for amplifying TCR beta CDR3 regions consisted of RNA transcripts. The study used the HTBI primer set for a first-round RT-PCR of the TCR CDR3. Each CDR3 protein is one row after TCRdb ran MiXCR on the multiplex PCR reads. Counted here are around 600,000 distinct CDR3 sequences, about 15% occurring once; the ten biggest clones make up under 8%. Graves' hyperthyroidism was deemed stable given no ophthalmopathy progression within 18 months. Trimming left V 6 bases short and J 4 bases short, with 21 bases between. CDR1 is SGHAT and CDR2 is FQNNGV in the germline V gene. The CDR3 has 16 amino acids.

The receptor was derived from a woman aged 25 to 39 with Graves' hyperthyroidism. This chain links TRBV11-2 with TRBJ1-1, with D tentatively TRBD1 (6 bases). Sequencing was done on a sample of blood. The CDR3 loop reads CASSILGGSSITEAFF. In nucleotides, the CDR3 is TGTGCCAGCAGTATCTTAGGGGGGTCCAGCATCACTGAAGCTTTCTTT.